Shown below are 32 T cell receptor beta chains from a single sample sequenced in a study of CD8 T cells in Susac syndrome (dated 2019 in TCRdb). Libraries were built with the immunoSEQ multiplex PCR assay. RNA was extracted with the RNeasy kit and about 0.45 to 1 ug was reverse transcribed using random hexamers. In-frame beta chains were kept once TCRdb had trimmed the public reads at Q25 with fastp and called clones with MiXCR. For every CDR3 protein sequence, its rows merge into one entry that carries the most common genes and DNA. The sample table holds 74,000 or so distinct CDR3 sequences, of which 85% to 95% were seen once. Clones ranked in the top ten supply approximately 0.52% of the sample. Specimen: CD4+ T cells from PBMCs. The receptor set was obtained from a human donor with Susac syndrome.

The rearrangement links TRBV20-1 to TRBJ2-7, with D maybe TRBD1 (5 bases). Trimming pared 1 base from V and 7 bases from J, leaving 14 bases between. The germline V gene encodes CDR1 DFQATT and CDR2 SNEGSKA (reference sequence). The CDR3 loop spans 13 amino acids. The CDR3 here is CSARGLPGQEQYF. In DNA, the CDR3 is TGCAGTGCTAGAGGGCTACCAGGGCAGGAGCAGTACTTC.

The J gene is TRBJ2-5, the V gene TRBV27, with 9 bases aligning to TRBD2. The junction had 15 bases not matched to a gene; V was cut back by 6 bases and J by 4 bases. The CDR3 spans 17 residues. CDR1 and CDR2 from the germline V gene are MNHEY and SMNVEV (reference sequence). The CDR3 bases are TGTGCCAGCAGCTCCCTTCGGTCGCGGGGGGGTCGAGAGACCCAGTACTTC. Protein product: CASSSLRSRGGRETQYF.

This clonotype turned up a few times. The chain links TRBV29-1 to TRBJ2-3; 7 bases agree with TRBD2. With 1 base clipped from V and 0 bases from J, the junction kept 1 base outside the gene matches. The germline CDR1 and CDR2 sequences are SQVTM and ANQGSEA. The CDR3 extends over 14 amino acids. The CDR3 here is CSVEASGSTDTQYF. Here the CDR3 DNA reads TGCAGCGTTGAAGCTAGCGGCAGCACAGATACGCAGTATTTT.

V usage is TRBV20-1 and J usage is TRBJ2-3; D is possibly TRBD1 (6 bases). Germline CDR1 and CDR2: DFQATT and SNEGSKA (reference sequence). V lost 5 bases and J lost 0, with 9 bases in between. There are 13 residues in the CDR3. CDR3 nucleotide sequence: TGCAGTGCTTGGGACACTAGCACAGATACGCAGTATTTT. This codes for CSAWDTSTDTQYF.

The chain is built from TRBV7-2 and TRBJ2-7, with D possibly called TRBD1 or TRBD2 (5 bases each). The V gene's germline CDR1 is SGHTA and CDR2 FQGNSA. The CDR3 extends over 17 amino acids. V was shortened by 0 bases and J by 0 bases, with 15 bases between the two germline ends. The CDR3 region is CASSLARGPFNSYEQYF. Written as DNA, the CDR3 is TGTGCCAGCAGCTTAGCGAGGGGCCCCTTCAACTCCTACGAGCAGTACTTC.

The V and J genes are TRBV10-3 and TRBJ2-5; D might be TRBD1 (6 bases). V was pared by 0 bases and J by 2 bases, with 10 bases between. This CDR3 region has 15 residues. From germline, CDR1 is ENHRY and CDR2 SYGVKD. The CDR3 sequence: CAISESGQKQETQYF. CDR3 bases: TGTGCCATCAGTGAGTCCGGACAGAAACAAGAGACCCAGTACTTC.

V gene TRBV9 combines with J gene TRBJ2-3, with D hard to call. Germline loops: CDR1 SGDLS, CDR2 YYNGEE. V was trimmed by 0 bases and J by 2 bases, leaving 13 bases between them. CDR3 size: 16 residues. CDR3 nucleotide sequence: TGTGCCAGCAGCGTAGCCCCTCGGCTAAACACAGATACGCAGTATTTT. It yields the protein CASSVAPRLNTDTQYF.

This clonotype was detected once. The chain combines TRBV5-1 with TRBJ2-1; 7 nucleotides agree with TRBD2. Germline CDR1 is SGHRS and CDR2 is YFSETQ. V was clipped by 0 bases and J by 4 bases; unmatched bases: 4. This CDR3 is 15 amino acids long. CDR3 amino acids: CASSLVAGDYNEQFF. In nucleotides, the CDR3 is TGCGCCAGCAGCTTGGTGGCGGGAGATTACAATGAGCAGTTCTTC. The variable domain in full, completed from reference TRBV5-1 and TRBJ2-1, reads KAGVTQTPRYLIKTRGQQVTLSCSPISGHRSVSWYQQTPGQGLQFLFEYFSETQRNKGNFPGRFSGRQFSNSRSEMNVSTLELGDSALYLCASSLVAGDYNEQFFGPGTRLTVL.

The V and J genes are TRBV7-3 and TRBJ2-7, with TRBD1 matching 9 bases. Germline V gene sequence: CDR1 SGHTA, CDR2 FQGTGA. With V trimmed by 5 bases and J by 4 bases, 6 bases remained unmatched. CDR3 size: 14 residues. The CDR3 reads CASSPQGAWYEQYF. The CDR3 DNA reads as TGTGCCAGCAGCCCACAGGGGGCTTGGTACGAGCAGTACTTC.

The rearrangement uses TRBV6-5 and TRBJ2-6, with unresolved D. CDR1 and CDR2 from the germline V gene are MNHEY and SVGAGI. The CDR3 runs 14 residues. V lost 7 bases, J lost 3 bases, and 10 bases lay in between. This CDR3 reads CASKLGYGANVLTF. The CDR3, as DNA: TGTGCCAGCAAGTTAGGGTATGGGGCCAACGTCCTGACTTTC.

The J gene is TRBJ2-5, the V gene TRBV5-1; the match to TRBD1 covers 11 bases. V lost 7 bases to trimming and J lost 2 bases; unmatched junction nucleotides: 4. The germline V gene encodes CDR1 SGHRS and CDR2 YFSETQ. The CDR3 contains 14 residues. Written as DNA, the CDR3 is TGCGCCAGCGGACAGGGGGCCGGGCAAGAGACCCAGTACTTC. It codes for CASGQGAGQETQYF.

V and J are TRBV7-9 and TRBJ1-1; tentative D call: TRBD1 (5 bases). CDR3 length: 13 residues. Germline V gives CDR1 SEHNR, CDR2 FQNEAQ (reference sequence). Between the trimmed V and J ends, which lost 5 bases and 2 bases, there was a span of 9 bases. The CDR3 region is CASSRGDNTEAFF. CDR3 DNA: TGTGCCAGCAGCCGGGGGGATAACACTGAAGCTTTCTTT.

The chain has TRBV9 and TRBJ2-1; tentatively, D is TRBD2 (5 bases). V shed 4 bases and J shed 2 bases, with 13 bases lying between them. Germline CDR1 is SGDLS and CDR2 is YYNGEE. CDR3 length equals 15 residues. As DNA, the CDR3 is TGTGCCAGCAGCCCTCCTGCGAGGGCCTACAATGAGCAGTTCTTC. This sequence encodes CASSPPARAYNEQFF. The whole variable domain, filled in from reference TRBV9 and TRBJ2-1, reads DSGVTQTPKHLITATGQRVTLRCSPRSGDLSVYWYQQSLDQGLQFLIQYYNGEERAKGNILERFSAQQFPDLHSELNLSSLELGDSALYFCASSPPARAYNEQFFGPGTRLTVL.

V gene TRBV19 combines with J gene TRBJ2-1, with 12 bases that match TRBD2. Per germline, CDR1 LNHDA and CDR2 SQIVND (reference sequence). After removal of 1 base from V and 0 bases from J, the junction contained 7 bases not matched to a gene. This CDR3 spans 19 amino acids. The CDR3 nucleotides are TGTGCCAGTAGTATAGTACTAGCGGGAGGTCTCAGCTCCTACAATGAGCAGTTCTTC. This encodes CASSIVLAGGLSSYNEQFF.

This clonotype has only one observation. This rearrangement joins TRBV5-1 to TRBJ2-6, with unresolved D. Germline CDR1 SGHRS, CDR2 YFSETQ. The CDR3 has 16 amino acids. Trimming stripped 4 bases from V and 0 bases from J, with 11 bases between. CDR3: CASSPEIGSGANVLTF. The CDR3 nucleotides read TGCGCCAGCAGCCCCGAAATTGGCTCTGGGGCCAACGTCCTGACTTTC.

V usage is TRBV6-6 and J usage is TRBJ2-3, with D uncertain. CDR1 and CDR2 from the germline V gene are MNHNY and SVGAGI (reference sequence). The CDR3 totals 14 residues. V was trimmed by 2 bases and J by 5 bases, leaving 11 bases between them. The CDR3 DNA is TGTGCCAGCAGTTACCCGCCGGAGCGAGATACGCAGTATTTT. Amino acid sequence: CASSYPPERDTQYF.

The chain joins TRBV2 to TRBJ2-5; TRBD1 aligns across 9 bases. J lost 1 base, V lost 3 bases, and 6 bases had no gene match. Germline V gene sequence: CDR1 SNHLY, CDR2 FYNNEI. The CDR3 totals 16 residues. CDR3 residues: CASSDQTGGRQETQYF. For the CDR3, the DNA is TGTGCCAGCAGTGACCAAACAGGGGGCCGCCAAGAGACCCAGTACTTC.

The chain has TRBV6-5 and TRBJ2-7, with no clear D. Germline V CDR1 and CDR2: MNHEY, SVGAGI. V shed 0 bases and J shed 1 base, with 7 bases lying between them. CDR3 length: 14 residues. CDR3: CASSYSLQSYEQYF. For the CDR3, the DNA is TGTGCCAGCAGTTACTCTTTGCAGTCCTACGAGCAGTACTTC.

CDR3 coding DNA: TGTGCCAGCAGTTCGGCGGGACAGGGGAGTAGTAATGAGCAGTTCTTC. This translates into CASSSAGQGSSNEQFF. The chain recombines TRBV28 with TRBJ2-1, with 10 positions matching TRBD1. Germline CDR1 MDHEN, CDR2 SYDVKM. The CDR3 has 16 residues. V lost 4 bases, J lost 7 bases, and 10 bases stayed unmatched.

This chain joins TRBV20-1 and TRBJ2-2, with D possibly TRBD1 on 6 matching bases. The ends were cut back, 1 base at V and 7 bases at J, with 7 bases in the middle. This CDR3 is 12 amino acids long. CDR1 DFQATT and CDR2 SNEGSKA come from the germline V gene (reference sequence). As DNA, the CDR3 is TGCAGTGCTAGAGGCAGGGGCGGGGAGCTGTTTTTT. Its protein is CSARGRGGELFF.

This clonotype occurred once. The chain recombines TRBV12-3 or TRBV12-4 with TRBJ1-1; a possible D gene is TRBD1 (5 bases). The CDR3 is made up of 14 amino acids. DNA of the CDR3: TGTGCAATCCGAACCCAAGGGGTGAACACTGAAGCTTTCTTT. This sequence encodes CAIRTQGVNTEAFF.

The V and J genes are TRBV3-1 and TRBJ1-1, with TRBD1 matching over 8 bases. CDR1 LGHDT and CDR2 YNNKEL come from the germline V gene (reference sequence). The CDR3 sequence is 14 residues long. The ends lost 6 bases at V and 5 bases at J; junction bases unmatched: 8. Here the CDR3 reads CASRAGGAGTEAFF. The CDR3 DNA is TGTGCCAGCAGGGCAGGGGGCGCGGGAACTGAAGCTTTCTTT.

The chain recombines TRBV28 with TRBJ2-3, with unresolved D. V lost 5 bases and J 1 base, leaving 10 bases between the germline ends. Per the germline V gene, CDR1 is MDHEN and CDR2 is SYDVKM. The CDR3 runs 14 residues. As DNA, the CDR3 is TGTGCCAGCAGTGGTACCGGACGCACAGATACGCAGTATTTT. Its translation is CASSGTGRTDTQYF. Combining the CDR3 with reference TRBV28 and TRBJ2-3 gives the whole variable domain DVKVTQSSRYLVKRTGEKVFLECVQDMDHENMFWYRQDPGLGLRLIYFSYDVKMKEKGDIPEGYSVSREKKERFSLILESASTNQTSMYLCASSGTGRTDTQYFGPGTRLTVL.

The sample holds a few counts of this clonotype. The chain uses TRBV3-1 and TRBJ2-5, with no clear D. Germline V gives CDR1 LGHDT, CDR2 YNNKEL (reference sequence). Trimming stripped 4 bases from V and 5 bases from J, with 8 bases between. CDR3 length: 12 residues. The chain's CDR3 is CASSPPGETQYF. CDR3 in DNA: TGTGCCAGCAGCCCTCCCGGCGAGACCCAGTACTTC.

The chain joins TRBV30 to TRBJ1-1; 8 bases line up with TRBD1. Germline CDR1 and CDR2: GTSNPN and SVGIG (reference sequence). J was trimmed by 0 bases and V by 8 bases; bases with no gene match: 5. The CDR3 has 13 residues. The CDR3 nucleotides read TGTGCCGGGAACAGGGGGATGAACACTGAAGCTTTCTTT. Translating gives CAGNRGMNTEAFF.

The rearrangement links TRBV9 to TRBJ2-1, with 13 nucleotides matching TRBD2. The V segment lost 4 bases and the J segment 4 bases; nucleotides outside the gene matches: 17. The CDR3 extends over 20 amino acids. CDR1 SGDLS and CDR2 YYNGEE come from the germline V gene. CDR3 region: CASSSPPGTSGASPYNEQFF. CDR3 nucleotide sequence: TGTGCCAGCAGCTCCCCCCCGGGGACTAGCGGGGCATCCCCTTACAATGAGCAGTTCTTC.

The rearrangement links TRBV11-3 to TRBJ2-3; D is ambiguous. The CDR3 length is 15 residues. The V end was cut by 0 bases, the J end by 2 bases, with 9 bases between. Germline CDR1 is SGHNT and CDR2 is YENEEA. CDR3 residues: CASSLDGVNTDTQYF. The DNA of the CDR3 is TGTGCCAGCAGCTTAGACGGCGTAAACACAGATACGCAGTATTTT.

The count of this clonotype is one. This sequence joins TRBV11-2 and TRBJ2-2; 7 nucleotides match TRBD2. CDR1 and CDR2 (germline): SGHAT, FQNNGV. The CDR3 totals 17 residues. Trimming removed 4 bases from V and 2 bases from J; junction bases left unmatched: 10. The CDR3 DNA follows: TGTGCCAGCAGCTGGTCCTCACGGACTAGAAACACCGGGGAGCTGTTTTTT. The encoded protein is CASSWSSRTRNTGELFF.

The chain carries TRBV2 and TRBJ2-5, with 8 bases lining up with TRBD2. This CDR3 is built from 15 residues. Germline V gene sequence: CDR1 SNHLY, CDR2 FYNNEI. The V segment lost 6 bases and the J segment 4 bases; nucleotides outside the gene matches: 10. This chain's CDR3 is CASRISGGGRETQYF. The CDR3 DNA follows: TGTGCCAGCAGAATAAGCGGGGGAGGCAGAGAGACCCAGTACTTC. Using reference TRBV2 and TRBJ2-5 for the parts outside the CDR3, the full variable domain is EPEVTQTPSHQVTQMGQEVILRCVPISNHLYFYWYRQILGQKVEFLVSFYNNEISEKSEIFDDQFSVERPDGSNFTLKIRSTKLEDSAMYFCASRISGGGRETQYFGPGTRLLVL.

The CDR3 loop reads CASSLRWHSRASSYEQYF. Written as DNA, the CDR3 is TGTGCCAGCAGTTTACGCTGGCATTCCAGAGCGAGCTCCTACGAGCAGTACTTC. This rearrangement joins TRBV27 to TRBJ2-7; D is ambiguous. Germline assignment: CDR1 MNHEY and CDR2 SMNVEV (reference sequence). The CDR3 covers 18 residues. Trimming pared 2 bases from V and 0 bases from J, leaving 20 bases between.

The chain has TRBV7-2 and TRBJ2-3; 10 nucleotides agree with TRBD2. The germline gives CDR1 SGHTA, CDR2 FQGNSA. This CDR3 comprises 15 residues. The ends lost 8 bases at V and 5 bases at J; junction bases unmatched: 10. DNA of the CDR3: TGTGCCAGCCGTCAGAGCGGGGGGGCGGGAGATACGCAGTATTTT. Residues: CASRQSGGAGDTQYF.

This chain connects TRBV20-1 to TRBJ2-7, with D hard to call. The V end lost 3 bases, the J end lost 4 bases, and 7 bases lay between the germline ends. CDR1 DFQATT and CDR2 SNEGSKA come from the germline V gene (reference sequence). The CDR3 sequence is 11 residues long. The CDR3: CSASIGYEQYF. The CDR3 coding sequence is TGCAGTGCTAGTATCGGATACGAGCAGTACTTC.